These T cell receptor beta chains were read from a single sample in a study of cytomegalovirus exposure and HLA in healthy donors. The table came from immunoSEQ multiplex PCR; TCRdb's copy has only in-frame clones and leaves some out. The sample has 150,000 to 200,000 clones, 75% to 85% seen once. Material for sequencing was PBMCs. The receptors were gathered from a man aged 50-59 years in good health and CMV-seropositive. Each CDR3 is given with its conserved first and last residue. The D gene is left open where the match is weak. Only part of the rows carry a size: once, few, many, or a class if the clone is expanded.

CDR3 protein: CASSLGGGKNNEQFF
CDR3 DNA: TGTGCCAGCAGCCTCGGGGGGGGGAAGAACAATGAGCAGTTCTTC
V gene: TRBV7-3
J gene: TRBJ2-1
clone size: -
D gene: TRBD2

CDR3 protein: CASSAQVFVSPLHF
CDR3 DNA: TGTGCCAGCAGTGCACAGGTTTTCGTTTCACCCCTCCACTTT
V gene: TRBV6-4
J gene: TRBJ1-6
clone size: -
D gene: -

CDR3 protein: CASSSGTSGVTGELFF
CDR3 DNA: TGTGCCAGCAGCTCTGGGACTAGTGGGGTCACCGGGGAGCTGTTTTTT
V gene: TRBV7-9
J gene: TRBJ2-2
clone size: -
D gene: TRBD2

CDR3 protein: CASSFQQGVNQPQHF
CDR3 DNA: TGTGCCAGCAGTTTCCAACAGGGCGTAAATCAGCCCCAGCATTTT
V gene: TRBV6-6
J gene: TRBJ1-5
clone size: once
D gene: -

CDR3 protein: CASSYNMGGYTF
CDR3 DNA: TGTGCCAGCAGCTACAACATGGGCGGCTACACCTTC
V gene: TRBV5-4
J gene: TRBJ1-2
clone size: -
D gene: -

CDR3 protein: CASSYGRTGELFF
CDR3 DNA: TGTGCCAGCAGCTATGGCAGGACCGGGGAGCTGTTTTTT
V gene: TRBV7-9
J gene: TRBJ2-2
clone size: -
D gene: -

CDR3 protein: CASSLITATNEKLFF
CDR3 DNA: TGTGCCAGCAGCTTGATCACGGCAACTAATGAAAAACTGTTTTTT
V gene: TRBV5-6
J gene: TRBJ1-4
clone size: -
D gene: -

CDR3 protein: CASSPPDTGGLNTGELFF
CDR3 DNA: TGTGCCAGCTCACCACCGGACACAGGGGGGCTCAACACCGGGGAGCTGTTTTTT
V gene: TRBV18
J gene: TRBJ2-2
clone size: once
D gene: TRBD1

CDR3 protein: CAIGQGAGELFF
CDR3 DNA: TGTGCCATAGGACAGGGTGCCGGGGAGCTGTTTTTT
V gene: TRBV10-3
J gene: TRBJ2-2
clone size: -
D gene: TRBD1

CDR3 protein: CASSEGDYTDTQYF
CDR3 DNA: TGTGCCAGCAGTGAGGGGGACTACACAGATACGCAGTATTTT
V gene: TRBV6-1
J gene: TRBJ2-3
clone size: -
D gene: TRBD2

CDR3 protein: CASSLKTGDGSPLHF
CDR3 DNA: TGTGCCAGCAGCTTGAAAACAGGGGATGGTTCACCCCTCCACTTT
V gene: TRBV5-4
J gene: TRBJ1-6
clone size: -
D gene: TRBD1

CDR3 protein: CASSSDSPKTQYF
CDR3 DNA: TGTGCCAGCAGCTCGGACTCCCCCAAGACCCAGTACTTC
V gene: TRBV5-4
J gene: TRBJ2-5
clone size: -
D gene: -

CDR3 protein: CASSQGAGTGDTEAFF
CDR3 DNA: TGTGCCAGTAGCCAAGGAGCCGGGACAGGGGACACTGAAGCTTTCTTT
V gene: TRBV19
J gene: TRBJ1-1
clone size: -
D gene: TRBD1

CDR3 protein: CASRKRRQSNEKLFF
CDR3 DNA: TGTGCCAGTAGAAAAAGGAGACAGTCTAATGAAAAACTGTTTTTT
V gene: TRBV19
J gene: TRBJ1-4
clone size: -
D gene: -

CDR3 protein: CASSLQGGWVETQYF
CDR3 DNA: TGTGCCAGCAGCTTGCAGGGTGGTTGGGTAGAGACCCAGTACTTC
V gene: TRBV7-2
J gene: TRBJ2-5
clone size: -
D gene: -

CDR3 protein: CASSWTSGEYNEQFF
CDR3 DNA: TGTGCCAGCAGTTGGACTAGCGGGGAATACAATGAGCAGTTCTTC
V gene: TRBV2
J gene: TRBJ2-1
clone size: -
D gene: TRBD2

CDR3 protein: CASQPPAGYREKLFF
CDR3 DNA: TGTGCCAGTCAGCCGCCCGCAGGGTATCGGGAAAAACTGTTTTTT
V gene: TRBV6-6
J gene: TRBJ1-4
clone size: -
D gene: -

CDR3 protein: CASSPQGEAETQYF
CDR3 DNA: TGTGCCAGCAGTCCCCAGGGTGAGGCGGAGACCCAGTACTTC
V gene: TRBV28
J gene: TRBJ2-5
clone size: -
D gene: -

CDR3 protein: CASRGTSGGYEQYF
CDR3 DNA: TGCGCCAGCAGGGGGACTAGCGGGGGTTACGAGCAGTACTTC
V gene: TRBV10-2
J gene: TRBJ2-7
clone size: once
D gene: TRBD2

CDR3 protein: CASSSPGTGEGSGELFF
CDR3 DNA: TGCGCCAGCAGCTCACCCGGGACAGGGGAGGGATCCGGGGAGCTGTTTTTT
V gene: TRBV5-1
J gene: TRBJ2-2
clone size: medium-sized
D gene: TRBD1

CDR3 protein: CASSLAPVQGDTDTQYF
CDR3 DNA: TGTGCCAGCAGCTTAGCACCTGTACAGGGGGATACAGATACGCAGTATTTT
V gene: TRBV7-6
J gene: TRBJ2-3
clone size: -
D gene: TRBD1

CDR3 protein: CAISEINLLTETREKLFF
CDR3 DNA: TGTGCCATCAGTGAGATAAATCTTCTGACAGAGACTAGAGAAAAACTGTTTTTT
V gene: TRBV10-3
J gene: TRBJ1-4
clone size: -
D gene: -

CDR3 protein: CASTFPGGQGSTEAFF
CDR3 DNA: TGCGCCAGCACCTTTCCAGGCGGACAGGGGAGCACTGAAGCTTTCTTT
V gene: TRBV5-1
J gene: TRBJ1-1
clone size: -
D gene: TRBD1